Shown below are 7 T cell receptor beta chains from a single sample sequenced in a study of tumor-infiltrating lymphocytes in localized non-small cell lung cancer. Sequencing used immunoSEQ multiplex PCR; TCRdb keeps in-frame clones, though not all of them. This sample has about 12,000 clones, with 60% to 85% found just once. Input material: lung tumor tissue. The receptors were sampled from a human donor with non-small cell lung cancer.

This chain uses TRBV29-1 with TRBJ2-3, with 10 bases aligning to TRBD2. Germline V gene sequence: CDR1 SQVTM, CDR2 ANQGSEA. After removal of 4 bases from V and 4 bases from J, the junction contained 11 bases not matched to a gene. The CDR3 has 16 residues. CDR3 bases: TGCAGCGTTGCTCTAAGCGGGGGGGTTTCCGCAGATACGCAGTATTTT. Translating gives CSVALSGGVSADTQYF.

V is TRBV30 and J is TRBJ1-2, with 8 nucleotides matching TRBD1. Trimming cost V 5 bases and J 4 bases; bases outside gene matches: 3. Germline values: CDR1 GTSNPN, CDR2 SVGIG (reference sequence). The CDR3 consists of 12 residues. The chain's CDR3 is CAWGRGPYGYTF. The CDR3 DNA is TGTGCCTGGGGCAGGGGGCCCTATGGCTACACCTTC.

The chain links TRBV11-2 to TRBJ1-2, with a possible D match to TRBD1 (5 bases). Germline lookup yields CDR1 SGHAT and CDR2 FQNNGV. The CDR3 has 15 residues. V lost 1 base to trimming and J lost 4 bases, with 13 bases between them. The CDR3, as DNA: TGTGCCAGCAGCTTAGCGGGCCAGGGATTCTATGGCTACACCTTC. It is translated as CASSLAGQGFYGYTF.

This clone has a single count. V gene TRBV7-2 combines with J gene TRBJ2-7; the D is unclear. Trimming left V 5 bases short and J 1 base short, with 9 bases between. The germline CDR1 and CDR2 sequences are SGHTA and FQGNSA. The CDR3 is 13 amino acids. The CDR3 coding sequence is TGTGCCAGCAGCCATTCGCAGTCCTACGAGCAGTACTTC. Amino acid sequence: CASSHSQSYEQYF.

V and J are TRBV28 and TRBJ2-7; TRBD2 matches 15 bases. V was pared by 5 bases and J by 4 bases, with 9 bases of the junction left unmatched. The CDR3 has 17 amino acids. Per germline, CDR1 MDHEN and CDR2 SYDVKM. In nucleotides, the CDR3 is TGTGCCAGCAGTCTATTGGGACTAGCGGGAGGAGTGTACGAGCAGTACTTC. It codes for CASSLLGLAGGVYEQYF.

The chain joins TRBV4-1 to TRBJ2-6; 7 positions agree with TRBD2. Germline CDR1 is MGHRA and CDR2 is YSYEKL. This CDR3 is 17 amino acids long. V shed 3 bases and J 0 bases; nucleotides not matched to a gene: 5. The CDR3 here is CASSQTRTSSGANVLTF. As DNA, the CDR3 is TGCGCCAGCAGCCAGACACGGACTAGCTCTGGGGCCAACGTCCTGACTTTC.

The rearrangement uses TRBV10-3 and TRBJ2-7, with D possibly being TRBD1 (5 bases). The length of the CDR3 is 15 residues. V lost 4 bases to trimming and J lost 0 bases, with 13 bases between them. Germline-derived CDR1 and CDR2 are ENHRY and SYGVKD. The CDR3 reads CAISVDSPGSYEQYF. DNA for the CDR3: TGTGCCATCAGTGTCGACAGCCCAGGCTCCTACGAGCAGTACTTC.